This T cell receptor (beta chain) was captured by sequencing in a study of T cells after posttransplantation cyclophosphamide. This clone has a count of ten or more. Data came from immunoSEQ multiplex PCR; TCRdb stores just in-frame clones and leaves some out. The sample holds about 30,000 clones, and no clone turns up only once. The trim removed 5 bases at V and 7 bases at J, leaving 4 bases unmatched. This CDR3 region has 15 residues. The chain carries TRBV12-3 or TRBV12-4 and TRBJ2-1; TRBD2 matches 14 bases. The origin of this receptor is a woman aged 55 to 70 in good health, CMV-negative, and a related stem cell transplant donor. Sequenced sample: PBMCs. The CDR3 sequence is CASSRTSGGTNEQFF. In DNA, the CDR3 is TGTGCCAGCAGTAGGACTAGCGGGGGGACAAATGAGCAGTTCTTC.